A single sample is the source of the 9 T cell receptor beta chains below, sequenced in a study of T cells in Graves' hyperthyroidism and ophthalmopathy. Template material for amplifying TCR beta CDR3 regions consisted of RNA transcripts. The TCR CDR3 first-round RT-PCR relied on the HTBI primer set. One entry per CDR3 protein results from TCRdb running MiXCR on the multiplex PCR reads. Among under 450,000 distinct CDR3 sequences, about 15% were seen once, and the ten largest hold 7.5% to 9%. Sample: blood. These receptors were obtained from a woman between 18 and 29 years old with Graves' hyperthyroidism.

This clonotype showed up many times. The rearrangement uses TRBV6-1 and TRBJ2-7; 8 bases line up with TRBD2. Per the germline V gene, CDR1 is MNHNS and CDR2 is SASEGT. The V gene end was trimmed by 4 bases and the J gene end by 7 bases; junction bases not matched to a gene: 9. The CDR3 is made up of 14 amino acids. Here the CDR3 DNA reads TGTGCCAGCAGTGTCGACGGGGGGGCGTATGAGCAGTACTTC. The encoded protein is CASSVDGGAYEQYF.

The sample holds many counts of this clonotype. The chain has TRBV7-8 and TRBJ1-5; D is ambiguous. Trimming left V 0 bases short and J 1 base short, with 13 bases between. Germline V CDR1 and CDR2: SGHVS, FQNEAQ. This CDR3 region has 17 residues. The CDR3 region has the DNA TGTGCCAGCAGCTTAGCGCGGGGTTTCAGGAGCAATCAGCCCCAGCATTTT. Its translation is CASSLARGFRSNQPQHF.

This clonotype turned up a few times. This chain uses TRBV18 with TRBJ1-1; 9 bases align to TRBD1. The CDR3 loop spans 14 amino acids. Per the germline V gene, CDR1 is KGHSH and CDR2 is LQKENI. Losses at the gene ends were 5 bases for V and 11 bases for J; bases not matched to a gene: 12. DNA for the CDR3: TGTGCCAGCTCAGCGGGACAGGGCGGGCCTGGGGCTTTCTTT. Protein sequence: CASSAGQGGPGAFF.

This chain joins TRBV6-1 and TRBJ1-2, with TRBD1 as a possible D gene (5 bases). The CDR3 is made up of 13 amino acids. Germline CDR1 reads MNHNS; CDR2 reads SASEGT. Trimming cost V 7 bases and J 6 bases, with 15 bases left between them. This CDR3 reads CASTPRQGDGYTF. As DNA, the CDR3 is TGTGCCAGCACTCCGCGGCAGGGTGATGGCTACACCTTC.

This rearrangement joins TRBV12-3 or TRBV12-4 to TRBJ1-6; D is ambiguous. Trimming stripped 5 bases from V and 6 bases from J, with 14 bases between. The CDR3 extends over 15 amino acids. The CDR3 sequence is CASSRGRPSNSPLHF. In nucleotides, the CDR3 is TGTGCCAGCAGTCGCGGTAGGCCGAGTAATTCACCCCTCCACTTT.

This clonotype was counted many times. The V gene is TRBV30, the J gene TRBJ1-5; D not resolved. CDR1 is GTSNPN, CDR2 SVGIG, per germline (reference sequence). The CDR3 has 13 residues. V was trimmed by 1 base and J by 4 bases, leaving 8 bases between them. The CDR3 reads CAWSGTLNQPQHF. CDR3 nucleotide sequence: TGTGCCTGGAGTGGGACGTTGAATCAGCCCCAGCATTTT.

J is TRBJ1-2 and V is TRBV6-1; a possible D gene is TRBD1 (6 bases). Between the trimmed V and J ends, which lost 6 bases and 8 bases, there was a span of 25 bases. There are 16 residues in the CDR3. CDR1 is MNHNS, CDR2 SASEGT, per germline. The CDR3 reads CASSRGPERIMGGYTF. The DNA for the CDR3 is TGTGCCAGCAGCAGGGGTCCGGAAAGAATTATGGGGGGCTACACCTTC.

The chain is built from TRBV7-2 and TRBJ2-2; D gene uncertain. There are 14 residues in the CDR3. Trimming pared 5 bases from V and 5 bases from J, leaving 12 bases between. CDR1 is SGHTA, CDR2 FQGNSA, per germline. CDR3 bases: TGTGCCAGCAGCCAAAGCTCCTCGACCGGGGAGCTGTTTTTT. This codes for CASSQSSSTGELFF.

This clonotype appeared many times. The J gene is TRBJ2-5, the V gene TRBV28, with TRBD2 matching over 7 bases. The CDR3 is 15 residues long. Germline trimming cut 5 bases from V and 5 bases from J; bases unmatched to any gene: 11. Per germline, CDR1 MDHEN and CDR2 SYDVKM. CDR3: CASSPTGGGGETQYF. DNA for the CDR3: TGTGCCAGCAGTCCCACGGGCGGGGGTGGGGAGACCCAGTACTTC.